This TCR beta chain was recorded in a study of cytomegalovirus exposure and HLA in healthy donors. Whole-study findings and limits: The sole available immune exposure information was CMV serostatus.

Of note for this clone: Its antigen is not identified.

PCR amplification relied on 60 Vbeta primers (plus 13 Jbeta primers). The data were produced by immunoSEQ multiplex PCR, yet TCRdb's version contains in-frame clones alone and is incomplete. The repertoire holds about 150,000 clones, with roughly three quarters as singletons. Germline CDR1 and CDR2: SGHDT and YYEEEE. Trimming removed 4 bases from V and 1 base from J, with 12 bases in between. The CDR3 totals 15 residues. This TCR was recovered from a human donor in good health. V and J are TRBV5-6 and TRBJ2-1; D is perhaps TRBD2 (5 bases). Sequencing used PBMCs. The CDR3 spells CASSAGPLSYNEQFF. In nucleotides, the CDR3 is TGTGCCAGCAGCGCGGGTCCACTTTCCTACAATGAGCAGTTCTTC.